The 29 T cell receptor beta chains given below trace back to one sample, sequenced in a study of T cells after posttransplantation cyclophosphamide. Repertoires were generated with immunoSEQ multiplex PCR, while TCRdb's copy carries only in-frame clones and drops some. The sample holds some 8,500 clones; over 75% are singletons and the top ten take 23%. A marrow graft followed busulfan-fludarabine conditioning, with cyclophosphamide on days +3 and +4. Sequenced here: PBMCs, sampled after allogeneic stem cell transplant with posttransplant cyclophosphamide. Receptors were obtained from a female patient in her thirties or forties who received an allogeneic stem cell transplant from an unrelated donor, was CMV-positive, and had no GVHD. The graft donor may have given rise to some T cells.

The CDR3 reads CASSAGTGGRGGYTF. Here the CDR3 DNA reads TGTGCCAGCAGTGCAGGGACAGGGGGAAGGGGAGGCTACACCTTC. This chain links TRBV2 with TRBJ1-2; TRBD1 aligns across 11 bases. After removal of 4 bases from V and 8 bases from J, the junction contained 9 bases not matched to a gene. The length of the CDR3 is 15 residues. Looked up from germline, CDR1 is SNHLY and CDR2 is FYNNEI.

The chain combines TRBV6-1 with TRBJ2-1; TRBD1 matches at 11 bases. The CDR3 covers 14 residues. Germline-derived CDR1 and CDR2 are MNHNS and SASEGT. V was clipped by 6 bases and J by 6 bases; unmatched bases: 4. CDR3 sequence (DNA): TGTGCCAGCAGCCCCGGACAGGGGGCCAATGAGCAGTTCTTC. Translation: CASSPGQGANEQFF.

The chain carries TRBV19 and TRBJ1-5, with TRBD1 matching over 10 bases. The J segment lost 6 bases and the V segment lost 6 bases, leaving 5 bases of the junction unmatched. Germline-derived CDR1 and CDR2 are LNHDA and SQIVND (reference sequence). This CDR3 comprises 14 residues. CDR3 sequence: CASRVRDRGQPQHF. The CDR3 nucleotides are TGTGCCAGTAGAGTCCGGGACAGGGGTCAGCCCCAGCATTTT. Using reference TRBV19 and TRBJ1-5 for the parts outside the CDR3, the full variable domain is DGGITQSPKYLFRKEGQNVTLSCEQNLNHDAMYWYRQDPGQGLRLIYYSQIVNDFQKGDIAEGYSVSREKKESFPLTVTSAQKNPTAFYLCASRVRDRGQPQHFGDGTRLSIL.

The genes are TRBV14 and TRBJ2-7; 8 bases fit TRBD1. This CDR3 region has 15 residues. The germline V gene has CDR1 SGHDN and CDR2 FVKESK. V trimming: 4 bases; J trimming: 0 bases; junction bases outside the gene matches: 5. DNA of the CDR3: TGTGCCAGCAGCCCTCAGGGGGCCGTCTCCTACGAGCAGTACTTC. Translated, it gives CASSPQGAVSYEQYF.

The CDR3 DNA follows: TGTGCCAGCAGCCTCACTAGCGGGGGAGGCCAAGAGACCCAGTACTTC. Residues: CASSLTSGGGQETQYF. This rearrangement joins TRBV9 to TRBJ2-5, with 11 bases identical to TRBD2. The CDR3 has 16 amino acids. Germline V gene sequence: CDR1 SGDLS, CDR2 YYNGEE. Losses at the gene ends were 4 bases for V and 1 base for J; bases not matched to a gene: 6.

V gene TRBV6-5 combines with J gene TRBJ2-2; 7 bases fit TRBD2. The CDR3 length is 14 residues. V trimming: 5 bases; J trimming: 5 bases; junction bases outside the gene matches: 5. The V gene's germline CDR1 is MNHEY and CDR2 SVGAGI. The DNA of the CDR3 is TGTGCCAGCAGTGTTGTGCGGGGGACCGGGGAGCTGTTTTTT. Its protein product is CASSVVRGTGELFF.

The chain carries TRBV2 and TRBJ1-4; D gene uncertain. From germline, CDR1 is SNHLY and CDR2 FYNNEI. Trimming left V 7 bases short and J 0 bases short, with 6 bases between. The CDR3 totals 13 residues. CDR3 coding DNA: TGTGCCAGCAAATCCTCAACTAATGAAAAACTGTTTTTT. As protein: CASKSSTNEKLFF.

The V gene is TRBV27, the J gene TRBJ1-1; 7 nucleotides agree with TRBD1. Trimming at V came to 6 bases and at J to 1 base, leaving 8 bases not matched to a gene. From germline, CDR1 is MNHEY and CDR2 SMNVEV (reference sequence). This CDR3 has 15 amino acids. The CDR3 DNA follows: TGTGCCAGCAGCCCCCGGCGACAGGGGAACACTGAAGCTTTCTTT. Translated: CASSPRRQGNTEAFF.

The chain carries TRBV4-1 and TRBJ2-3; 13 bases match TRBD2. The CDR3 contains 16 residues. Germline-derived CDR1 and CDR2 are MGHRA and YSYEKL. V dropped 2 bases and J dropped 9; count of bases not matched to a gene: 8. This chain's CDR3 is CASSQRTSGGSSTQYF. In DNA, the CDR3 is TGCGCCAGCAGCCAACGGACTAGCGGGGGATCGTCAACGCAGTATTTT.

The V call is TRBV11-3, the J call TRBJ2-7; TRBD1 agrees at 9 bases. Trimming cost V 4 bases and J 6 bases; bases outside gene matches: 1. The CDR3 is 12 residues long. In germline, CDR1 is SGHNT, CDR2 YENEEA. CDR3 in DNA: TGTGCCAGCAGCTCGGACAGGGGCGAGCAGTACTTC. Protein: CASSSDRGEQYF.

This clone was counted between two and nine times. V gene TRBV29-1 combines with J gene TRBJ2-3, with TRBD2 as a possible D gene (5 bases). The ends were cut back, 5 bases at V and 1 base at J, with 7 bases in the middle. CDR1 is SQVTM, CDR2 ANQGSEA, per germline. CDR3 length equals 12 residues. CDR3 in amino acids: CSVPGGTDTQYF. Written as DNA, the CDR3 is TGCAGCGTTCCCGGGGGCACAGATACGCAGTATTTT.

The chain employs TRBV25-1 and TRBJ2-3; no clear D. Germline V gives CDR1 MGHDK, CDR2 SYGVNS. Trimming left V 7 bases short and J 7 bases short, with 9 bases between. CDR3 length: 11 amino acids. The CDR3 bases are TGTGCCAGCACCGCCGGGTATACGCAGTATTTT. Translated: CASTAGYTQYF.

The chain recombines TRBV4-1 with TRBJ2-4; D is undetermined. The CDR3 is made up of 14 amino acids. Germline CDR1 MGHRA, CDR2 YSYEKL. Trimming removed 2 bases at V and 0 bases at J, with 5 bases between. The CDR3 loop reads CASSQPLAKNIQYF. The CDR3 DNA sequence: TGCGCCAGCAGCCAACCCTTAGCCAAAAACATTCAGTACTTC.

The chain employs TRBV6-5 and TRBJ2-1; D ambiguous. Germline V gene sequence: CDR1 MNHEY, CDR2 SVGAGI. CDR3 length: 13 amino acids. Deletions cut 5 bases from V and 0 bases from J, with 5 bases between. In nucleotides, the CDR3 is TGTGCCAGCAGTCTGAGCTCCTACAATGAGCAGTTCTTC. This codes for CASSLSSYNEQFF.

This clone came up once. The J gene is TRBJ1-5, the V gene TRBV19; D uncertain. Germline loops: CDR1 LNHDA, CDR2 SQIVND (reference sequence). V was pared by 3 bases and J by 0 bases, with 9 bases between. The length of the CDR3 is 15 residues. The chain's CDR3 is CASSIVYNSNQPQHF. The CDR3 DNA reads TGTGCCAGTAGTATCGTATATAATAGCAATCAGCCCCAGCATTTT.

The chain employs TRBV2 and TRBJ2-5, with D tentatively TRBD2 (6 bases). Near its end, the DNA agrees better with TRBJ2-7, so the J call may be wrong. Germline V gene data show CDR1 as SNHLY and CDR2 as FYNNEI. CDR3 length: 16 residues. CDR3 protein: CASSTSLALLSYEQYF. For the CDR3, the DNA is TGTGCCAGCAGTACGTCTCTAGCGCTACTCTCCTACGAGCAGTACTTC.

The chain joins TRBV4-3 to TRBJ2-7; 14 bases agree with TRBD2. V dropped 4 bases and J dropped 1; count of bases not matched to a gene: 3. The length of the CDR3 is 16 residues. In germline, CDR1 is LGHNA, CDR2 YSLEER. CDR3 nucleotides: TGCGCCAGCAGCCTTCGGACTAGCGGGGGGTCCTACGAGCAGTACTTC. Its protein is CASSLRTSGGSYEQYF.

Here the CDR3 reads CASSPYSAGGSKSPKNTEAFF. In DNA, the CDR3 is TGTGCCAGCTCACCTTACTCGGCAGGGGGAAGTAAGTCACCAAAGAACACTGAAGCTTTCTTT. The chain joins TRBV18 to TRBJ1-1; TRBD1 agrees at 7 bases. J gave up 1 base and V 3 bases, and 23 bases lay outside the gene matches. This CDR3 contains 21 residues. Germline V gene data show CDR1 as KGHSH and CDR2 as LQKENI.

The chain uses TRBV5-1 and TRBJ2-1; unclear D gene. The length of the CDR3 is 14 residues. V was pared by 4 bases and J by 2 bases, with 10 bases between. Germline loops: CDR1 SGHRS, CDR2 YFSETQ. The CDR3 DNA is TGCGCCAGCAGCCCAACAGAGACCTACAATGAGCAGTTCTTC. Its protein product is CASSPTETYNEQFF.

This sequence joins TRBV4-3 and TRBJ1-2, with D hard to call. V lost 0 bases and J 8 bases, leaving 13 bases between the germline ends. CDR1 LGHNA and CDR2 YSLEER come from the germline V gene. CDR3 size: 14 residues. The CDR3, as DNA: TGCGCCAGCAGCCAAGATCTGGCCACCGTGGGCTACACCTTC. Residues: CASSQDLATVGYTF.

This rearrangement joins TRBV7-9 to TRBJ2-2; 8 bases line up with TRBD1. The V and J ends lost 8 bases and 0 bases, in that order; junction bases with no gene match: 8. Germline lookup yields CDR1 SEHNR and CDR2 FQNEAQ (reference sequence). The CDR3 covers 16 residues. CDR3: CASLEDRVANTGELFF. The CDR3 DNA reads TGTGCCAGCCTCGAGGACAGGGTCGCGAACACCGGGGAGCTGTTTTTT.

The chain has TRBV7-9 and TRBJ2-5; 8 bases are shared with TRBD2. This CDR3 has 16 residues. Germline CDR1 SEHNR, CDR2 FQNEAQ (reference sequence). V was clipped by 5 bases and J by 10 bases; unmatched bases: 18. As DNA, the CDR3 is TGTGCCAGCAGCCCCCCGGGGGGGTTTGTAGACCATTTCCAGTACTTC. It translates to CASSPPGGFVDHFQYF.

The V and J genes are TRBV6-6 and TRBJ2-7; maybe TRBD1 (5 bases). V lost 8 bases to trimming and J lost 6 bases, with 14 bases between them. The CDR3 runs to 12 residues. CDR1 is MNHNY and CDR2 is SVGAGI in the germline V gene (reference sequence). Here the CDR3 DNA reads TGTGCCAGCGGTACTTCAGGGCGCGAGCAGTACTTC. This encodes CASGTSGREQYF.

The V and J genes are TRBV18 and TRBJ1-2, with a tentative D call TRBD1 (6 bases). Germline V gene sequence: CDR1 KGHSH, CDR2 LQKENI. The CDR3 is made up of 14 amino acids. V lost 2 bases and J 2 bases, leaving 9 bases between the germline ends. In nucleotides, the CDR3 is TGTGCCAGCTCACCAGGGGGCCGGAACTATGGCTACACCTTC. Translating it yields CASSPGGRNYGYTF.

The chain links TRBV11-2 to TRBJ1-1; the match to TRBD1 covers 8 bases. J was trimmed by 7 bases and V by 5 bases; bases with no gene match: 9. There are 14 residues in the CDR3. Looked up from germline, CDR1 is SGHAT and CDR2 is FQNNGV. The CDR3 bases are TGTGCCAGCAGCCCGGATGGACAGGGTGTTGAAGCTTTCTTT. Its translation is CASSPDGQGVEAFF.

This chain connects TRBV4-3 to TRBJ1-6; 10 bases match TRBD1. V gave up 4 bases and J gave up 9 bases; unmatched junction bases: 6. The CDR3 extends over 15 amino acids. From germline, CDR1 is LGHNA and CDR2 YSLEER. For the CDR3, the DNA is TGCGCCAGCAGCCCCCGGGACAGGGGAAGTTCACCCCTCCACTTT. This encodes CASSPRDRGSSPLHF.

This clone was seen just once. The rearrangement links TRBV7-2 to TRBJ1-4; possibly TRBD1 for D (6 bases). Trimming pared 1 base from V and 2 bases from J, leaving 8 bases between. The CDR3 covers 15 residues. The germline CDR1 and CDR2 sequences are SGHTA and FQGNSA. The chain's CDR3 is CASSLGQGTNEKLFF. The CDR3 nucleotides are TGTGCCAGCAGCTTAGGGCAGGGGACTAATGAAAAACTGTTTTTT.

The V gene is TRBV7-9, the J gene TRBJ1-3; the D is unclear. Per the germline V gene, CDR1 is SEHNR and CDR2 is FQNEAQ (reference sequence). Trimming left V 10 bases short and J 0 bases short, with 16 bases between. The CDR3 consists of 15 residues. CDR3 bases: TGTGCCACAAGTGGAGCAGAGTTCTCTGGAAACACCATATATTTT. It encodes CATSGAEFSGNTIYF.

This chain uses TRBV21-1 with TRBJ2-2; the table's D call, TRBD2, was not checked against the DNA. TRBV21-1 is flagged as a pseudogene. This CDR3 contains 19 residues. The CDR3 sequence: CASSKAPRTSRTNTGELFF. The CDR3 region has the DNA TGTGCCAGCAGCAAAGCGCCTAGGACTAGCCGAACGAACACCGGGGAGCTGTTTTTT.